This T cell receptor beta chain was observed in a study of T cells in localized non-small cell lung cancer. Repertoires were generated with immunoSEQ multiplex PCR, while TCRdb's copy carries only in-frame clones and drops some. Among 55,000 to 80,000 clones listed, approximately 84% were seen once. Study observations and caveats: It was uninvolved adjacent lung that showed the highest T cell clonality, exceeding tumor. Appearing in adjacent lung were a median approximately 57 of the top 100 tumor clones.

Trimming cost V 4 bases and J 10 bases, with 17 bases left between them. The CDR3 contains 14 residues. In germline, CDR1 is SNHLY, CDR2 FYNNEI. This clone was seen only a few times. Its antigen is as yet unknown. The sequence came from a female donor older than 55 with stage I lung adenocarcinoma. The chain employs TRBV2 and TRBJ1-5, with D perhaps matching TRBD1 (5 bases). The source was peripheral blood, collected before any cancer treatment. This CDR3 reads CASSGDGGLQPQHF. CDR3 DNA sequence: TGTGCCAGCAGTGGGGATGGGGGTCTCCAACCCCAGCATTTT.